Reported below is one TCR beta chain. What it recognizes is unknown. The CDR3 runs to 12 residues. Deletions cut 2 bases from V and 3 bases from J, with 4 bases between. The germline gives CDR1 MDHEN, CDR2 SYDVKM. This entry comes from a study of T cell responses to AZD1222 COVID-19 vaccine. Broader study findings: It should be noted that donors were predominantly white British and more often female, and clonal diversity was possibly underestimated. An increase in Spike-specific TCR breadth and depth was observed after two AZD1222 doses. A reported finding is that nearly half of spike-specific TCRs target unmutated variant regions.

TCRdb keeps only in-frame clones here, not all; method: immunoSEQ multiplex PCR. The sample lists about 66,000 clones, more than 75% occurring once. This sequence originates from an adult who received the MenACWY meningococcal vaccine as a control. J is TRBJ1-2 and V is TRBV28; unclear D gene. This specimen consisted of peripheral blood, obtained 28 days after the second dose of the MenACWY control vaccine. CDR3 sequence: CASSLGDYGYTF. In nucleotides, the CDR3 is TGTGCCAGCAGTTTAGGGGACTATGGCTACACCTTC.